The rows below give T cell receptor beta chains drawn from one sample of a study of T cells in tuberculosis. Assay: immunoSEQ multiplex PCR; the TCRdb copy retains only in-frame clones and omits some. The sample contains tens of thousands of clones, 75% to 90% of which appear only once. Sequenced material: PBMCs. These receptor sequences come from a donor under 30 with latent tuberculosis or without tuberculosis infection. Each CDR3 is given with its conserved first and last residue. D genes are given only for firm matches. Clone size is stated in some rows and not others, as once, few, many or a class when expanded.

TRBJ2-5 TRBD2 TRBV4-3 NA CASSHLAAGGQETQYF TGCGCCAGCAGCCATTTGGCAGCGGGGGGCCAAGAGACCCAGTACTTC
TRBJ2-7 TRBD1 TRBV2 NA CASTTGEGSEQYF TGTGCCAGCACTACAGGGGAAGGTTCCGAGCAGTACTTC
TRBJ2-3 TRBD2 TRBV9 NA CASSTRTSVRTDTQYF TGTGCCAGCAGCACCCGGACTAGCGTACGCACAGATACGCAGTATTTT
TRBJ1-5 NA TRBV29-1 NA CSVEFGNQPQHF TGCAGCGTTGAATTCGGCAATCAGCCCCAGCATTTT
TRBJ2-4 NA TRBV29-1 NA CSAVLAKNIQYF TGCAGCGCCGTTCTGGCCAAAAACATTCAGTACTTC
TRBJ2-7 TRBD2 TRBV5-6 once CASSLSSGGPPYEQYF TGTGCCAGCAGCTTATCTTCGGGGGGGCCTCCCTACGAGCAGTACTTC
TRBJ2-3 NA TRBV4-1 once CASSHPRDTQYF TGCGCCAGCAGCCACCCTAGGGATACGCAGTATTTT
TRBJ2-6 NA TRBV19 NA CASLGGRGVLTF TGTGCCAGTCTGGGCGGCAGGGGCGTCCTGACTTTC
TRBJ2-5 TRBD2 TRBV2 NA CAGSGGRGETQYF TGTGCCGGTAGCGGGGGGCGGGGAGAGACCCAGTACTTC
TRBJ2-1 NA TRBV7-3 once CASSSRGAIYNEQFF TGTGCCAGCAGTTCTCGGGGGGCCATCTACAATGAGCAGTTCTTC
TRBJ1-2 NA TRBV4-1 few CASSHPGGGGRYGYTF TGCGCCAGCAGCCATCCCGGGGGGGGCGGAAGGTATGGCTACACCTTC
TRBJ1-3 TRBD1 TRBV7-6 NA CASSSVYRGNSGNTIYF TGTGCCAGCAGCTCCGTCTACAGGGGCAACTCTGGAAACACCATATATTTT
TRBJ1-2 NA TRBV4-1 NA CASSQAAGSGYGYTF TGCGCCAGCAGCCAAGCGGCGGGTTCTGGGTATGGCTACACCTTC
TRBJ1-1 TRBD1 TRBV28 NA CASKSTGVGTEAFF TGTGCCAGCAAATCGACAGGGGTTGGGACTGAAGCTTTCTTT
TRBJ1-2 NA TRBV29-1 NA CSVESAEDYGYTF TGCAGCGTCGAATCGGCGGAGGACTATGGCTACACCTTC
TRBJ2-7 NA TRBV19 NA CASSIGVTYEQYF TGTGCCAGTAGTATAGGAGTTACCTACGAGCAGTACTTC
TRBJ2-2 NA TRBV14 NA CASSQTGELFF TGTGCCAGCAGCCAGACAGGGGAGCTGTTTTTT
TRBJ2-2 TRBD2 TRBV4-1 few CASNPEAGGTGELFF TGCGCCAGCAACCCCGAAGCGGGAGGGACCGGGGAGCTGTTTTTT
TRBJ2-4 NA TRBV28 NA CASSLLSENIQYF TGTGCCAGCAGTTTACTCAGCGAAAACATTCAGTACTTC
TRBJ2-5 NA TRBV30 NA CAWSEQGTETQYF TGTGCCTGGAGTGAACAGGGAACCGAGACCCAGTACTTC
TRBJ2-7 NA TRBV5-1 NA CASSLVAGQDEQYF TGCGCCAGCAGCTTGGTGGCGGGTCAGGACGAGCAGTACTTC
TRBJ1-1 NA TRBV2 once CASSLVARSTEAFF TGTGCCAGCAGCTTGGTCGCGCGGAGCACTGAAGCTTTCTTT
TRBJ2-2 NA TRBV7-3 NA CASSLGPGELFF TGTGCCAGCAGCTTAGGGCCCGGGGAGCTGTTTTTT
TRBJ2-3 TRBD1 TRBV7-2 NA CASSFPWAGGLDTQYF TGTGCCAGCAGCTTCCCGTGGGCAGGGGGTCTGGATACGCAGTATTTT
TRBJ2-5 TRBD1 TRBV6-5 NA CASSPPDRVGTQYF TGTGCCAGCAGTCCCCCCGACAGGGTTGGGACCCAGTACTTC
TRBJ2-7 NA TRBV5-1 NA CASSPSLAYEQYF TGCGCCAGCAGCCCATCCCTAGCCTACGAGCAGTACTTC
TRBJ1-5 TRBD1 TRBV2 NA CASSEWTGEPDQPQHF TGTGCCAGCAGTGAGTGGACAGGGGAGCCGGATCAGCCCCAGCATTTT
TRBJ2-1 TRBD2 TRBV5-4 NA CASSSGGASSYNEQFF TGTGCCAGCAGCTCCGGGGGGGCGAGCTCCTACAATGAGCAGTTCTTC
TRBJ2-7 TRBD1 TRBV27 once CASSWSGGAYEQYF TGTGCCAGCAGTTGGTCAGGGGGAGCCTACGAGCAGTACTTC
TRBJ1-2 TRBD1 TRBV13 once CASSLRDRVWNYGYTF TGTGCCAGCAGCTTAAGGGACAGGGTATGGAACTATGGCTACACCTTC
TRBJ2-2 NA TRBV7-2 NA CASSPTTGRRNTGELFF TGTGCCAGCAGCCCGACGACAGGGAGGAGGAACACCGGGGAGCTGTTTTTT
TRBJ1-5 NA TRBV5-5 NA CASSLGRGAERWGQPQHF TGTGCCAGCAGCTTGGGCCGGGGTGCCGAAAGGTGGGGTCAGCCCCAGCATTTT
TRBJ2-2 NA TRBV4-1 NA CASSQDPPFSHTGELFF TGCGCCAGCAGCCAAGACCCCCCGTTTTCCCACACCGGGGAGCTGTTTTTT
TRBJ1-1 NA TRBV2 NA CASSRLLDTEAFF TGTGCCAGCAGCAGACTGTTGGACACTGAAGCTTTCTTT
TRBJ2-6 NA TRBV28 few CASSPVWGAGANVLTF TGTGCCAGCAGTCCGGTATGGGGCGCTGGGGCCAACGTCCTGACTTTC
TRBJ2-1 TRBD2 TRBV5-4 NA CASSPCSGGPYEQFF TGTGCCAGCAGCCCTTGCAGCGGGGGGCCGTATGAGCAGTTCTTC
TRBJ1-1 NA TRBV6-1 NA CASRDTLGNTEAFF TGTGCCAGCAGGGACACTTTGGGGAACACTGAAGCTTTCTTT
TRBJ2-4 NA TRBV2 NA CASSARGTRAKNIQYF TGTGCCAGCAGTGCGAGGGGGACGCGGGCCAAAAACATTCAGTACTTC
TRBJ2-1 TRBD2 TRBV25-1 NA CASSEYPTSGGYNEQFF TGTGCCAGCAGTGAATATCCTACTAGCGGGGGATACAATGAGCAGTTCTTC
TRBJ1-3 NA TRBV21-1 NA CASKRGGRRKGSGSGNTIYF TGTGCCAGCAAAAGGGGGGGGCGTCGGAAAGGATCGGGCTCTGGAAACACCATATATTTT
TRBJ2-1 TRBD1 TRBV7-2 NA CASSWGQGANEQFF TGTGCCAGCAGTTGGGGACAGGGGGCCAATGAGCAGTTCTTC
TRBJ2-6 NA TRBV27 NA CASPLGGNTGANVLTF TGTGCCAGTCCACTAGGGGGTAATACTGGGGCCAACGTCCTGACTTTC
TRBJ1-5 NA TRBV5-4 NA CASSLSGASNQPQHF TGTGCCAGCAGCTTATCAGGGGCTAGCAATCAGCCCCAGCATTTT
TRBJ1-6 NA TRBV5-1 NA CASSLPAINSPLHF TGCGCCAGCAGCTTGCCAGCGATTAATTCACCCCTCCACTTT
TRBJ2-1 NA TRBV18 NA CASSPDTATRDEQFF TGTGCCAGCTCACCTGACACAGCCACCAGGGATGAGCAGTTCTTC
TRBJ1-1 NA TRBV5-6 NA CASSFDWKETEAFF TGTGCCAGCAGCTTTGATTGGAAGGAGACTGAAGCTTTCTTT
TRBJ1-2 NA TRBV21-1 NA CARTRGQYGYTF TGTGCCCGGACTAGAGGGCAATATGGCTACACCTTC
TRBJ1-5 NA TRBV5-1 NA CASSLGTYSNQPQHF TGCGCCAGCAGCTTGGGTACCTATAGCAATCAGCCCCAGCATTTT